The rows below give T cell receptor beta chains drawn from one sample of a study of OX40 agonist ivuxolimab in advanced cancers. Only in-frame clones appear in the TCRdb table, and some are missing; sequencing was by immunoSEQ multiplex PCR. In the table there are some 22,000 clones, just under 85% of which are singletons. The sequencing here drew on CD4+ or CD8+ T cells sorted from blood, taken in a trial of the OX40 agonist ivuxolimab. These receptors all stem from an adult with an advanced solid tumor such as melanoma, head and neck, liver or kidney cancer. CDR3s include the opening cysteine and the closing phenylalanine or tryptophan. D genes are given only for firm matches. A clone size is listed for some rows: how often the clone was seen (once, few, many), or a class if it is expanded.

cdr3_nt: TGTGCCAGCAGTTTAGCTGGAAGCAATCAGCCCCAGCATTTT
cdr3_aa: CASSLAGSNQPQHF
d_call: .
j_call: TRBJ1-5
clone_size: .
v_call: TRBV27

cdr3_nt: TGCGCCAGCAGCCAAGAGCCGGGGCTACTCTCCTACGAGCAGTACTTC
cdr3_aa: CASSQEPGLLSYEQYF
d_call: .
j_call: TRBJ2-7
clone_size: .
v_call: TRBV4-1

cdr3_nt: TGTGCTAGCAGCCTGGGACTAGCAAATGAGCAGTTCTTC
cdr3_aa: CASSLGLANEQFF
d_call: TRBD2
j_call: TRBJ2-1
clone_size: once
v_call: TRBV7-7

cdr3_nt: TGTGCCAGCAGTCAACAGGGGGCCGCAGAGACCCAGTACTTC
cdr3_aa: CASSQQGAAETQYF
d_call: TRBD1
j_call: TRBJ2-5
clone_size: .
v_call: TRBV6-5

cdr3_nt: TGTGCCAGCAGGGAAAGAGGGCGGGACACCGGGGAGCTGTTTTTT
cdr3_aa: CASRERGRDTGELFF
d_call: .
j_call: TRBJ2-2
clone_size: .
v_call: TRBV5-8

cdr3_nt: TGCGCCAGCAGCCCCCGGTTCGAATACGAGCAGTACTTC
cdr3_aa: CASSPRFEYEQYF
d_call: .
j_call: TRBJ2-7
clone_size: .
v_call: TRBV5-1

cdr3_nt: TGTGCCAGCAGCTGGGTGGATGAGCAGTTCTTC
cdr3_aa: CASSWVDEQFF
d_call: .
j_call: TRBJ2-1
clone_size: .
v_call: TRBV11-1

cdr3_nt: TGCGCCAGCAGCCAAGACATAAGCTACAATGAGCAGTTCTTC
cdr3_aa: CASSQDISYNEQFF
d_call: .
j_call: TRBJ2-1
clone_size: .
v_call: TRBV4-1

cdr3_nt: TGCGCCAGCAGCTTGGTGCGCGGGGCCCAAGAGACCCAGTACTTC
cdr3_aa: CASSLVRGAQETQYF
d_call: .
j_call: TRBJ2-5
clone_size: .
v_call: TRBV5-1

cdr3_nt: TGTGCCAGCACGACAGGCGGTGAGACCCAGTACTTC
cdr3_aa: CASTTGGETQYF
d_call: .
j_call: TRBJ2-5
clone_size: once
v_call: TRBV6-6

cdr3_nt: TGTGCCAGCAGCTTAGAGGACCAAACTGGCTACACCTTC
cdr3_aa: CASSLEDQTGYTF
d_call: .
j_call: TRBJ1-2
clone_size: .
v_call: TRBV11-1

cdr3_nt: TGTGCCTGGAACCAGGGCACCGGGGAGCTGTTTTTT
cdr3_aa: CAWNQGTGELFF
d_call: .
j_call: TRBJ2-2
clone_size: .
v_call: TRBV30

cdr3_nt: TGCGCCAGCAGGGAGGGACTAGCGGGAGCGCTGGATACGCAGTATTTT
cdr3_aa: CASREGLAGALDTQYF
d_call: TRBD2
j_call: TRBJ2-3
clone_size: .
v_call: TRBV5-1

cdr3_nt: TGTGCCAGCGGAGGGGACGGGCCCAGGAGGACCCAGTACTTC
cdr3_aa: CASGGDGPRRTQYF
d_call: .
j_call: TRBJ2-5
clone_size: once
v_call: TRBV18

cdr3_nt: TGTGCCAGTAGTAGGACAGTGTATGGCTACACCTTC
cdr3_aa: CASSRTVYGYTF
d_call: .
j_call: TRBJ1-2
clone_size: .
v_call: TRBV19

cdr3_nt: TGTGCCAGCAGGGAGACAGGGACCAACACCGGGGAGCTGTTTTTT
cdr3_aa: CASRETGTNTGELFF
d_call: TRBD1
j_call: TRBJ2-2
clone_size: once
v_call: TRBV28

cdr3_nt: TGTGCCAGCAGTGAAGGGAGCGGGAGTGCAGATACGCAGTATTTT
cdr3_aa: CASSEGSGSADTQYF
d_call: TRBD2
j_call: TRBJ2-3
clone_size: .
v_call: TRBV6-1

cdr3_nt: TGTGCCAGCAGCAGACAGCCAATAGAGCAGTTCTTC
cdr3_aa: CASSRQPIEQFF
d_call: .
j_call: TRBJ2-1
clone_size: .
v_call: TRBV21-1

cdr3_nt: TGTGCCAGCACTTGGGGGGTTAACTATGGCTACACCTTC
cdr3_aa: CASTWGVNYGYTF
d_call: .
j_call: TRBJ1-2
clone_size: .
v_call: TRBV4-2

cdr3_nt: TGTGCCAGCAGTTTAGGACTTACGAACACTGAAGCTTTCTTT
cdr3_aa: CASSLGLTNTEAFF
d_call: .
j_call: TRBJ1-1
clone_size: .
v_call: TRBV28

cdr3_nt: TGTGCCATAGCTTTGGGGACCGGGGAGCTGTTTTTT
cdr3_aa: CAIALGTGELFF
d_call: .
j_call: TRBJ2-2
clone_size: .
v_call: TRBV10-3

cdr3_nt: TGCGCCAGCAGCGGACGGGATGTTCCACCTCCTTACAATGAGCAGTTCTTC
cdr3_aa: CASSGRDVPPPYNEQFF
d_call: .
j_call: TRBJ2-1
clone_size: .
v_call: TRBV5-1

cdr3_nt: TGTGCCAGCAGTCCAGGAGGTTGGGATACGCAGTATTTT
cdr3_aa: CASSPGGWDTQYF
d_call: .
j_call: TRBJ2-3
clone_size: .
v_call: TRBV6-5

cdr3_nt: TGTGCCAGCAGCCGAAATACAGGGACTGAAGCTTTCTTT
cdr3_aa: CASSRNTGTEAFF
d_call: .
j_call: TRBJ1-1
clone_size: few
v_call: TRBV7-9

cdr3_nt: TGCGCCAGCAGCCAAGATAAATGGGACGGCTACGAGCAGTACTTC
cdr3_aa: CASSQDKWDGYEQYF
d_call: .
j_call: TRBJ2-7
clone_size: .
v_call: TRBV4-1

cdr3_nt: TGTGCCAGCAGCACTCTCCCGGGAAACTACGAGCAGTACTTC
cdr3_aa: CASSTLPGNYEQYF
d_call: .
j_call: TRBJ2-7
clone_size: .
v_call: TRBV5-4

cdr3_nt: TGTGCCAGCAGTTATGGGACAGGCGGTTACAATGAGCAGTTCTTC
cdr3_aa: CASSYGTGGYNEQFF
d_call: TRBD1
j_call: TRBJ2-1
clone_size: once
v_call: TRBV6-5

cdr3_nt: TGTGCCAGCAGCTTGAGGACAGGGAGTGTCACTAATGAAAAACTGTTTTTT
cdr3_aa: CASSLRTGSVTNEKLFF
d_call: TRBD1
j_call: TRBJ1-4
clone_size: .
v_call: TRBV5-5

cdr3_nt: TGTGCCACCAGCGCCTCGTTGGGGATCTATGAGCAGTTCTTC
cdr3_aa: CATSASLGIYEQFF
d_call: .
j_call: TRBJ2-1
clone_size: .
v_call: TRBV15

cdr3_nt: TGTGCCAGCAGTCGGACTAGCGGCTACAATGAGCAGTTCTTC
cdr3_aa: CASSRTSGYNEQFF
d_call: TRBD2
j_call: TRBJ2-1
clone_size: few
v_call: TRBV28

cdr3_nt: TGCAGCGTTGGGGGCGGACTAGCGGGAGGGAATGAGCAGTTCTTC
cdr3_aa: CSVGGGLAGGNEQFF
d_call: TRBD2
j_call: TRBJ2-1
clone_size: .
v_call: TRBV29-1

cdr3_nt: TGTGCCAGCAGCGGGACGCGGATAGAAAAACTGTTTTTT
cdr3_aa: CASSGTRIEKLFF
d_call: .
j_call: TRBJ1-4
clone_size: .
v_call: TRBV7-8

cdr3_nt: TGTGCCAGCAGCTTAGCAGGCAGGACCTACGAGCAGTACTTC
cdr3_aa: CASSLAGRTYEQYF
d_call: .
j_call: TRBJ2-7
clone_size: once
v_call: TRBV7-9

cdr3_nt: TGTGCCAGCAGTCCCAGGGTCAACACCGGGGAGCTGTTTTTT
cdr3_aa: CASSPRVNTGELFF
d_call: .
j_call: TRBJ2-2
clone_size: .
v_call: TRBV2

cdr3_nt: TGTGCCAGCAGTTTAGCGCCAACGAGGGAGCAGTACTTC
cdr3_aa: CASSLAPTREQYF
d_call: .
j_call: TRBJ2-7
clone_size: .
v_call: TRBV28

cdr3_nt: TGTGCCAGCAGCCTGGGGACAGGGGGTGCGGAGCAGTACTTC
cdr3_aa: CASSLGTGGAEQYF
d_call: TRBD1
j_call: TRBJ2-7
clone_size: .
v_call: TRBV5-6

cdr3_nt: TGTGCCAGCAAACTAGCGGGAGGGCCCGCCTACGAGCAGTACTTC
cdr3_aa: CASKLAGGPAYEQYF
d_call: TRBD2
j_call: TRBJ2-7
clone_size: .
v_call: TRBV7-9